This T cell receptor beta chain was sequenced in a study of identifying expanded T cells in peripheral blood (dated by TCRdb to about 2019). With respect to the entire study: Technical replicates were generated by sequencing separate aliquots of the same genomic DNA pool, with four replicates compared pairwise.

During the collection period, no immune events, such as infections, were documented for the healthy donors. To calibrate time-dependent variance in a beta-binomial model of T-cell clone differential abundance, blood repertoires from healthy donors were used as a training cohort. The training cohort comprised roughly 10 healthy donors, 3 female and 7 male. On average the donors were 43 years old, and their ages spanned roughly 29 to 70 years. Whole blood was collected from each healthy donor at three time points spaced approximately 2 weeks apart and obtained from a commercial supplier. For immunosequencing, genomic DNA was extracted from unsorted whole blood. The immunoSEQ Assay, which uses bias-controlled multiplex PCR amplification of genomic DNA, was used to profile TCRbeta CDR3 regions. Processing in the source paper ran as follows. To quantify the absolute abundance of each unique TCRbeta CDR3 region, the sequences were collapsed and filtered. Two models were used to test differential abundance: a binomial model (Fisher-equivalent) and a beta-binomial model that adds time-dependent variance fitted from healthy donors. Any clone with fewer than 5 combined templates was excluded, and a clone was called differentially abundant if its Benjamini-Hochberg FDR was below 0.01. Using the form v = (b*log(k)+a)^2, the beta-binomial variance was modeled as a function of the total template count across the two samples. Sourced from immuneACCESS, this table was stored by TCRdb with only in-frame sequences that have V and J called. A share of the clones is absent; for the studies checked, an unresolved V gene accounts for under half, and the remainder has no known explanation. The D gene and trimming were derived from the DNA, and the V and J assignments and clone size from that table. Present in this sample are 60,000 to 80,000 clones, under 90% of which were seen just once. In total, the top ten clones hold 3.3% of the sample.

The paper's findings and limits, for the study overall: Both the number of clones called differentially abundant and the false-positive rate were significantly reduced by the beta-binomial model across all healthy-donor time intervals. The authors expected that over much longer intervals, such as months to years, biological variance in healthy repertoires might increase even further. Across all healthy donors, variance in clone template counts between approximately two-week samples was found to increase significantly with total template count. Around 1.3 differentially abundant clones were flagged by the binomial model between technical replicates, whereas about 15 and 19 were flagged over around two weeks and four weeks, respectively.

Per the germline V gene (reference sequence), GTSNPN is the CDR1 and SVGIG is the CDR2. Counted from cysteine to phenylalanine, this CDR3 has 14 amino acids. CDR3 DNA is the only sequence kept; it has 42 bases, read in frame from the first base. Trimming at the junction amounts to 3 bases on V and 8 bases on J, and the germline ends lie 19 bases apart. As regards this clone: The antigen this receptor binds is unknown. Base quality data are lacking; no much larger clone is found one base away.

The receptor's source is a person aged 18 to 70 in good health. The specimen was blood. The receptor chain draws on TRBV30 and TRBJ1-2; TRBD1 might be the D gene, on 6 matching bases. The CDR3 loop reads CAWRGGGHVEGYTF. The DNA sequence follows: TGTGCCTGGAGAGGCGGGGGGCATGTCGAAGGCTACACCTTC. Outside the CDR3, residues come from the reference TRBV30 and TRBJ1-2 proteins, so the full variable domain is: SQTIHQWPATLVQPVGSPLSLECTVEGTSNPNLYWYRQAAGRGLQLLFYSVGIGQISSEVPQNLSASRPQDRQFILSSKKLLLSDSGFYLCAWRGGGHVEGYTFGSGTRLTVV.